This T cell receptor (beta chain) was identified in a study of T-cell reconstitution after alpha-beta-depleted transplantation in children. Preparing the TCRbeta library involved the use of unique molecular identifiers. Each CDR3 protein is one row after TCRdb ran MiXCR on the PCR reads. Of 200,000 to 250,000 distinct CDR3 sequences in the sample, about 9.2% were seen once. The CDR3 consists of 14 residues. The germline V and J ends were trimmed by 2 bases and 0 bases, with 5 bases remaining between them. Germline CDR1 SGHNT, CDR2 YYREEE (reference sequence). This clonotype was seen many times. The source is a human donor who donated a stem cell graft to a child with acute lymphoblastic leukemia. The sample in question was PBMCs from the stem cell graft donor, obtained from the stem cell graft. The chain links TRBV5-4 to TRBJ2-2; D is uncertain. CDR3 loop: CASSFLANTGELFF. The DNA for the CDR3 is TGTGCCAGCAGCTTTTTAGCGAACACCGGGGAGCTGTTTTTT.